In its sample, the clone carrying this TCR beta chain was seen a few times. V was shortened by 1 base and J by 2 bases, with 15 bases between the two germline ends. Germline V gene lookup returns CDR1 SQVTM and CDR2 ANQGSEA. CDR3 size: 16 residues. The data were taken from a study of cytomegalovirus exposure and HLA in healthy donors. PCR used 60 Vbeta primers and 13 Jbeta primers. Clones were sequenced by immunoSEQ multiplex PCR, and TCRdb holds only the in-frame ones, with some missing. This table holds some 83,000 clones, 70% to 75% found once. The rearrangement links TRBV29-1 to TRBJ2-1; possibly TRBD2 for D (5 bases). Material: PBMCs. The receptor was isolated from a man aged 55 to 70 in good health and CMV-seronegative. The CDR3 coding sequence is TGCAGCGTTGAAGCGGTCGGAGGTACAACCTACAATGAGCAGTTCTTC. Translated, it gives CSVEAVGGTTYNEQFF.